The text below deals with one TCR beta chain. Its specificity is not known. The CDR3 extends over 13 amino acids. From germline, CDR1 is LNHDA and CDR2 SQIVND (reference sequence). Deletions cut 3 bases from V and 5 bases from J, with 5 bases between. This entry comes from a study of Ad26.COV2.S vaccination and SARS-CoV-2 variants. Looking at the study overall: Doses of Ad26.COV2.S were injected into muscle once or twice, 56 days apart.

TCRdb's table, derived via immunoSEQ multiplex PCR, lists solely in-frame clones and lacks some. The data hold about 370,000 clones, with 70% to 90% observed a single time. Sample treatment: over 15 received Ad26.COV2.S at low or high dose, single or two shots; 5 received placebo; per-sample allocation not given. Repertoires come from day 63 after the first vaccine or placebo injection. Study-wide points: Greater spike-specific TCR breadth was seen in vaccine recipients than in placebo recipients.

V gene TRBV19 combines with J gene TRBJ1-6; D gene uncertain. This TCR derives from a person aged 18-65 years who received the Ad26.COV2.S COVID-19 vaccine or a placebo. The source material was peripheral blood, sampled in a trial of Ad26.COV2.S vaccine versus placebo. The CDR3 DNA is TGTGCCAGTAGTATTCAGGATAATTCACCCCTCCACTTT. It is translated as CASSIQDNSPLHF.